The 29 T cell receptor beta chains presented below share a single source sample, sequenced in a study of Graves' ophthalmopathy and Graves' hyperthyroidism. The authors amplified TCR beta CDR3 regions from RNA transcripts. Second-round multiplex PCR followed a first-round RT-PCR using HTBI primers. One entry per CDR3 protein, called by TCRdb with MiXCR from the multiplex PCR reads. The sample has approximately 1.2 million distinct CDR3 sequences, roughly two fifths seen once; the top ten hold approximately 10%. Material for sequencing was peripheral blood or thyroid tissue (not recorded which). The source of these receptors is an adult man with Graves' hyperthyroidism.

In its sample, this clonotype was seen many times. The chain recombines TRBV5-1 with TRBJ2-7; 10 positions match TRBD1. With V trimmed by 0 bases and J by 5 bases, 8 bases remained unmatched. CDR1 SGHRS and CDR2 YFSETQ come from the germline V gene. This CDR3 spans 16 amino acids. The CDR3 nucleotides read TGCGCCAGCAGCTTGGCCCTCCGAGGACAGGGGGACGAGCAGTACTTC. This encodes CASSLALRGQGDEQYF.

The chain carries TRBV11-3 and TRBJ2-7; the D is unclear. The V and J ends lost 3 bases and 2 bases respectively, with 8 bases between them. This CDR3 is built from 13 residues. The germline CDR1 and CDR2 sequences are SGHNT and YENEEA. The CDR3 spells CASSFRPPYEQYF. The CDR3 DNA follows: TGTGCCAGCAGCTTCAGACCCCCCTACGAGCAGTACTTC.

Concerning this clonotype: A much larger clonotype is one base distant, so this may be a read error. CDR3 protein: CATGGYTF. The CDR3 DNA reads TGTGCCACCGGGGGCTACACCTTC. The chain employs TRBV7-2 and TRBJ1-2, with D unresolved. Trimming removed 10 bases at V and 8 bases at J, with 5 bases between. Germline V lookup: CDR1 SGHTA, CDR2 FQGNSA. The length of the CDR3 is 8 residues.

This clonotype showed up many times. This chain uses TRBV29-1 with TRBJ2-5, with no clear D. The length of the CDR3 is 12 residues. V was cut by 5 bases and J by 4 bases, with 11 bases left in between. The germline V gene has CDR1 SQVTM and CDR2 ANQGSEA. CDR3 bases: TGCAGCGTTCTGACGGGCGGAGAGACCCAGTACTTC. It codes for CSVLTGGETQYF.

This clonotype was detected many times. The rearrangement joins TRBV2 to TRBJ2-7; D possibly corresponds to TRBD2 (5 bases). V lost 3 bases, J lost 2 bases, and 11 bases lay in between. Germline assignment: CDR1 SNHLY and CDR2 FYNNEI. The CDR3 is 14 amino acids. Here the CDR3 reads CASSDRGLTYEQYF. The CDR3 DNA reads TGTGCCAGCAGTGATCGAGGGCTAACCTACGAGCAGTACTTC.

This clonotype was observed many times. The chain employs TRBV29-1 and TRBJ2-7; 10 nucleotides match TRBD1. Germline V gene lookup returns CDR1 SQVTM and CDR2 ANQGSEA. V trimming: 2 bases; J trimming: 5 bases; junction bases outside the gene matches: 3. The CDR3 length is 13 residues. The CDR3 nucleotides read TGCAGCGTTGAAAGGGGACAGGGGAACGAGCAGTACTTC. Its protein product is CSVERGQGNEQYF.

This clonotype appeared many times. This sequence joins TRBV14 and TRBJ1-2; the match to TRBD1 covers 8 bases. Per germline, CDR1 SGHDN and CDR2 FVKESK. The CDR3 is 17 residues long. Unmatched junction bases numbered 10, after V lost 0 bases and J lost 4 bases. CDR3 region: CASSQEGGLTGGYGYTF. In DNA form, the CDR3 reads TGTGCCAGCAGCCAAGAAGGGGGACTTACAGGGGGCTATGGCTACACCTTC.

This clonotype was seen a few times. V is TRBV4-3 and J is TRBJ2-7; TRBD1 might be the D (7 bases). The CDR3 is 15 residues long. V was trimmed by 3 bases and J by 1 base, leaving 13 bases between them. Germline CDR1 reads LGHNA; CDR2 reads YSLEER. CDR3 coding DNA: TGCGCCAGCAGCCAGGGCAGGGGGGATTCCTACGAGCAGTACTTC. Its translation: CASSQGRGDSYEQYF.

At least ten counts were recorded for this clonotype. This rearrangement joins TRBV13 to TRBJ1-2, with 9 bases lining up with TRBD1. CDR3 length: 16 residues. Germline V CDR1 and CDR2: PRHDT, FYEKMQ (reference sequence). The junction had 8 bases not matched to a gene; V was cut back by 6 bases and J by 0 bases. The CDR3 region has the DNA TGTGCCAGCAGTTATACAGGGGGCGCCCCTAACTATGGCTACACCTTC. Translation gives CASSYTGGAPNYGYTF. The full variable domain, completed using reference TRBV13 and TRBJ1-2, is AAGVIQSPRHLIKEKRETATLKCYPIPRHDTVYWYQQGPGQDPQFLISFYEKMQSDKGSIPDRFSAQQFSDYHSELNMSSLELGDSALYFCASSYTGGAPNYGYTFGSGTRLTVV.

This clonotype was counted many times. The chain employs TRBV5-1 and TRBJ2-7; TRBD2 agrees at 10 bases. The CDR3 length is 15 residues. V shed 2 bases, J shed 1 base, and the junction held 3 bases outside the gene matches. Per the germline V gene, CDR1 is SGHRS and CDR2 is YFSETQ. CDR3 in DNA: TGCGCCAGCAGCTTAAGCGGGAGGGGTTCCTACGAGCAGTACTTC. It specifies CASSLSGRGSYEQYF.

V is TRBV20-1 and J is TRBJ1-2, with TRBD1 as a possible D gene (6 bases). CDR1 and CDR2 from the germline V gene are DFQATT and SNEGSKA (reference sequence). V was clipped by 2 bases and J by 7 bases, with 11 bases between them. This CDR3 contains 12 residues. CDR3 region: CSARSGTLGYTF. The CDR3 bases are TGCAGTGCTAGATCCGGGACACTTGGCTACACCTTC.

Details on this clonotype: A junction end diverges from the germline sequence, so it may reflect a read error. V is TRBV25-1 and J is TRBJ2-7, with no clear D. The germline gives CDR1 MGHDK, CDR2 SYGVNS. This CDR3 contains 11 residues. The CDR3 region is CASSQLYGQYF. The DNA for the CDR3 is TGTGCCAGCAGCCAATTATACGGGCAGTACTTC.

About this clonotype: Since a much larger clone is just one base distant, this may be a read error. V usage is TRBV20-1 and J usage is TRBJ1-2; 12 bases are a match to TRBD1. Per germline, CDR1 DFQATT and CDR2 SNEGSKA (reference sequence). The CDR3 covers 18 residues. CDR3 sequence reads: CSASEHEGQGAGNYGYSF. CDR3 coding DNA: TGCAGTGCTAGCGAACATGAGGGACAGGGGGCGGGTAACTATGGCTACAGCTTC.

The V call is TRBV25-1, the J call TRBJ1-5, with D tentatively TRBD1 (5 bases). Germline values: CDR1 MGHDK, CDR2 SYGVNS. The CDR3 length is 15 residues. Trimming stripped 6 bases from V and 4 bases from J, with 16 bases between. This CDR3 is CASSLRDGQNQPQHF. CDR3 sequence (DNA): TGTGCCAGCAGCCTCCGGGACGGTCAAAATCAGCCCCAGCATTTT.

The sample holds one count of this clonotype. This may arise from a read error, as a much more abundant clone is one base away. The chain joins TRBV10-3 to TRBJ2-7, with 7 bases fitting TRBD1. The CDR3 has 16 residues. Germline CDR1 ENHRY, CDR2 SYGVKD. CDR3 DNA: TGTACCATCAGTGGGCAACCCGGGACAGATAAATACGAGCAGTACTTC. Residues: CTISGQPGTDKYEQYF.

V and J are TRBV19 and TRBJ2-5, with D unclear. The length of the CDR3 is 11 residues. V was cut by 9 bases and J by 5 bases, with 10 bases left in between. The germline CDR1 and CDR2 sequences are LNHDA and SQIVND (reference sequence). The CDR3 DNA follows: TGTGCCAGCACCTGGGGTGAGACCCAGTACTTC. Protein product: CASTWGETQYF. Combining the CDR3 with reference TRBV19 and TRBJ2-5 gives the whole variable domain DGGITQSPKYLFRKEGQNVTLSCEQNLNHDAMYWYRQDPGQGLRLIYYSQIVNDFQKGDIAEGYSVSREKKESFPLTVTSAQKNPTAFYLCASTWGETQYFGPGTRLLVL.

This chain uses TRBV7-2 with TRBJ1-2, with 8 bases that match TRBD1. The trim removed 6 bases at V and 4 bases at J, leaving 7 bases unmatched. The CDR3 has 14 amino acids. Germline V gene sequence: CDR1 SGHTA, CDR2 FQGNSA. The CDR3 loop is CASSYRTGSYGYTF. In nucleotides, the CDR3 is TGTGCCAGCAGTTACCGGACAGGGTCCTATGGCTACACCTTC.

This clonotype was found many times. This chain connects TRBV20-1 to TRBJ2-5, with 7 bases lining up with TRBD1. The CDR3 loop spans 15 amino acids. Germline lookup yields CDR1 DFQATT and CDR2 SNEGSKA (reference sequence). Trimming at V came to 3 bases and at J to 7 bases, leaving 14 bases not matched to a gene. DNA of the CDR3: TGCAGTGCTAGGAGCTGGACAGGTTCCCAAAGGACCCAGTACTTC. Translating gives CSARSWTGSQRTQYF.

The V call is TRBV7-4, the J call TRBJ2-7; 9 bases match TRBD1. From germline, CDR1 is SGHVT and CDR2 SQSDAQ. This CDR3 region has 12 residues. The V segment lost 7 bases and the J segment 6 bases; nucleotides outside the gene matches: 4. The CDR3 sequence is CASTGDRAEQYF. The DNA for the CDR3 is TGTGCCAGCACCGGGGACAGGGCCGAGCAGTACTTC.

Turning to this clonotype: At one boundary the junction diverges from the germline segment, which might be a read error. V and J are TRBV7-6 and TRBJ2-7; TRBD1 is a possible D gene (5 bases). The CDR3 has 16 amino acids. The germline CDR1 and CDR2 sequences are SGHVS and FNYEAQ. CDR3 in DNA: TGTGCCAGCAACTTAGCTAGGGGTAAGGACGGCTACGAGCAGTACTTC. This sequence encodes CASNLARGKDGYEQYF.

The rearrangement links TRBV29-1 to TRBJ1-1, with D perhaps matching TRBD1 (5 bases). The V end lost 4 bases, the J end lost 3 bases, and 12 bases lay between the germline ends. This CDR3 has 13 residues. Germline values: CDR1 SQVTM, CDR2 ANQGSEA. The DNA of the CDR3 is TGCAGCGTTGCCGCGCCCAGGGACACTGAAGCTTTCTTT. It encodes CSVAAPRDTEAFF.

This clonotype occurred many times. This CDR3 is CSVDLGAGELFF. The CDR3 nucleotides read TGCAGCGTTGACCTAGGGGCCGGGGAGCTGTTTTTT. The chain carries TRBV29-1 and TRBJ2-2; D possibly corresponds to TRBD1 (5 bases). Trimming shortened V by 3 bases and J by 6 bases, and 8 bases separated the two germline ends. This CDR3 is built from 12 residues. Germline loops: CDR1 SQVTM, CDR2 ANQGSEA.

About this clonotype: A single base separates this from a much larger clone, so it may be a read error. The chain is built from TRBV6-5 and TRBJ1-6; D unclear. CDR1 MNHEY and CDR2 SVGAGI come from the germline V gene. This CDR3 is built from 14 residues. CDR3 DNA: TGTGCCGGCAGTTTAGATGGGGTAGCGGAACCCCTCCACTTT. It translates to CAGSLDGVAEPLHF.

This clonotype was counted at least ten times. The CDR3 DNA is TGTGCCAGCAGCCCCAGCCTTGGCGTGGAGACCCAGTACTTC. As protein: CASSPSLGVETQYF. The chain has TRBV7-9 and TRBJ2-5; D ambiguous. The V end lost 5 bases, the J end lost 5 bases, and 15 bases lay between the germline ends. The CDR3 has 14 amino acids. Looked up from germline, CDR1 is SEHNR and CDR2 is FQNEAQ (reference sequence).

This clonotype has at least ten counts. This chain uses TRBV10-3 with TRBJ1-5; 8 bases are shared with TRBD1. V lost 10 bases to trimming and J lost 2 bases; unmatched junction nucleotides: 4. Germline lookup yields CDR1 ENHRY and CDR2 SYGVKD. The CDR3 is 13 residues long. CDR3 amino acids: CASADRGNQPQHF. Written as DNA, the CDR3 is TGTGCCAGCGCGGACAGGGGCAATCAGCCCCAGCATTTT.

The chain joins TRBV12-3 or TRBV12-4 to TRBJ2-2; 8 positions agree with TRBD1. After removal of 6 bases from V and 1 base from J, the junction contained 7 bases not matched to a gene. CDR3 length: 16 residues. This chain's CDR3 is CASSHPGTGNTGELFF. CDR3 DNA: TGTGCCAGCAGCCACCCCGGGACAGGGAACACCGGGGAGCTGTTTTTT.

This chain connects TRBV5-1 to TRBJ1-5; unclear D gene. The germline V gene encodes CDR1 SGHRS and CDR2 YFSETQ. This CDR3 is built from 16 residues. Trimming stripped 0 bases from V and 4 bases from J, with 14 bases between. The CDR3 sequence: CASSLDGRVENQPQHF. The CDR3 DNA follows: TGCGCCAGCAGCTTGGATGGTCGGGTGGAAAATCAGCCCCAGCATTTT.

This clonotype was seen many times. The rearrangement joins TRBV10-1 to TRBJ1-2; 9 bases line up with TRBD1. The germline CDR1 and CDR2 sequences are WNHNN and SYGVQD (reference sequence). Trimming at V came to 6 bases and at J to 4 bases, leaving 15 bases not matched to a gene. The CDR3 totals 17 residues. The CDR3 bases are TGCGCCAGCAGCTTTGGGGACAGGGTTTTAAGTTCCTATGGCTACACCTTC. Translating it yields CASSFGDRVLSSYGYTF.

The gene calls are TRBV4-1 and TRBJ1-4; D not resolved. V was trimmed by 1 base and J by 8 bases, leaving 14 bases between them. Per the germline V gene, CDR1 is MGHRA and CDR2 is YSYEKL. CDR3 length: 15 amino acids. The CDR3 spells CASSQGPSFLEKLFF. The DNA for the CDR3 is TGCGCCAGCAGCCAAGGACCGAGTTTTTTGGAAAAACTGTTTTTT.